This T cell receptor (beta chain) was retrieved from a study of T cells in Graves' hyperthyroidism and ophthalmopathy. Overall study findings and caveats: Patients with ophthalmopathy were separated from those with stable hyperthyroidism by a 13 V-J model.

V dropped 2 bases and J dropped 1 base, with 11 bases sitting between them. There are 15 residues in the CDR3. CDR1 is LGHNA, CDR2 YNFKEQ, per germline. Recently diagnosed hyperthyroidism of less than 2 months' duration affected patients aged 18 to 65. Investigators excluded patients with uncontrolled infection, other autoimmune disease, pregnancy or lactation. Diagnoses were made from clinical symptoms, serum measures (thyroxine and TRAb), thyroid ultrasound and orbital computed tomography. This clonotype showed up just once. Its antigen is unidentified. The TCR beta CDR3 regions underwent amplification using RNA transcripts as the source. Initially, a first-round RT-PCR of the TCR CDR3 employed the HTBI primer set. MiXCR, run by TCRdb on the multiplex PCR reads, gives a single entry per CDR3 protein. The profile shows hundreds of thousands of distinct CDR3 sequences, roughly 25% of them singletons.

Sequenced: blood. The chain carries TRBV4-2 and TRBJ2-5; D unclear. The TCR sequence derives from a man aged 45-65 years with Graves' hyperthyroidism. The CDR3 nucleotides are TGTGCCAGCAGCCAATACTGGCGCTTCCAAGAGACCCAGTACTTC. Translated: CASSQYWRFQETQYF.